This T cell receptor (beta chain) was captured by sequencing in a study of T cells in Graves' hyperthyroidism and ophthalmopathy. This clonotype was seen ten or more times. Template material for amplifying TCR beta CDR3 regions consisted of RNA transcripts. TCR CDR3 regions were first amplified by RT-PCR with HTBI primers. Via MiXCR, TCRdb re-called the multiplex PCR reads, giving one row per CDR3 protein. The table shows about 560,000 distinct CDR3 sequences, with 15% to 20% occurring only once. The V gene end was trimmed by 7 bases and the J gene end by 7 bases; junction bases not matched to a gene: 6. This CDR3 contains 14 residues.

The chain carries TRBV12-3 or TRBV12-4 and TRBJ1-6; 8 bases are shared with TRBD1. This clonotype was obtained from a woman between 18 and 29 years old with Graves' hyperthyroidism. Sequenced input: blood. The CDR3 here is CASTRTGNNSPLHF. In DNA, the CDR3 is TGTGCCAGCACCAGGACAGGGAACAATTCACCCCTCCACTTT.